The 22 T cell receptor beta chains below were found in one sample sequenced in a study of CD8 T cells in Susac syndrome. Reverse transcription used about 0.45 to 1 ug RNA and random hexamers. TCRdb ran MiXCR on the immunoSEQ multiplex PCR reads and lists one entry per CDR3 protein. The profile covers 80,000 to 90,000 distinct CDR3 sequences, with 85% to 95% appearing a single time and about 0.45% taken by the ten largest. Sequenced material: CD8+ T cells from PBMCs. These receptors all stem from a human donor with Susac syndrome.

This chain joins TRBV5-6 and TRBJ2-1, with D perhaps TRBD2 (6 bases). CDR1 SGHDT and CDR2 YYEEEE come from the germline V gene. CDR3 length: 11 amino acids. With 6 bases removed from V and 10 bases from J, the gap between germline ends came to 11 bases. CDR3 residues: CASNGGDEQFF. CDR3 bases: TGTGCCAGCAACGGGGGAGACGAGCAGTTCTTC.

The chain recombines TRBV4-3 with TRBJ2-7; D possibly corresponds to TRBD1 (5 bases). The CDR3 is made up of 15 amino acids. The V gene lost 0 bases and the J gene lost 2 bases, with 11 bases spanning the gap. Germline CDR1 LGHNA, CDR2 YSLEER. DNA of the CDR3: TGCGCCAGCAGCCAAGATGAACAGGCCCCCTACGAGCAGTACTTC. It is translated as CASSQDEQAPYEQYF.

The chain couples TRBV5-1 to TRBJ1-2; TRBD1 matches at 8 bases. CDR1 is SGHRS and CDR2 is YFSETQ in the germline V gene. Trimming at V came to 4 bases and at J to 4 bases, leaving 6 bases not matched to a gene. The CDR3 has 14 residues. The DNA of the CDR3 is TGCGCCAGCAGCGGAACAGGGGGGCTCTATGGCTACACCTTC. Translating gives CASSGTGGLYGYTF.

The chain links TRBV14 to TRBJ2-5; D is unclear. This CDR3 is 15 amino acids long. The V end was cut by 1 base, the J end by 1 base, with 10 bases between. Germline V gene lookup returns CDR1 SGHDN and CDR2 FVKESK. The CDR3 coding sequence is TGTGCCAGCAGCCAAGGGATTGAAGGCCAAGAGACCCAGTACTTC. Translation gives CASSQGIEGQETQYF. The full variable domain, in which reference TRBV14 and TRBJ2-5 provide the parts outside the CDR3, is EAGVTQFPSHSVIEKGQTVTLRCDPISGHDNLYWYRRVMGKEIKFLLHFVKESKQDESGMPNNRFLAERTGGTYSTLKVQPAELEDSGVYFCASSQGIEGQETQYFGPGTRLLVL.

Written as DNA, the CDR3 is TGTGCCAGCAGCTTGGACGGCGGGGAGACCCAGTACTTC. Its protein is CASSLDGGETQYF. The rearrangement joins TRBV5-4 to TRBJ2-5, with D maybe TRBD2 (5 bases). This CDR3 contains 13 residues. CDR1 is SGHNT and CDR2 is YYREEE in the germline V gene (reference sequence). Between the trimmed V and J ends, which lost 0 bases and 5 bases, there was a span of 8 bases.

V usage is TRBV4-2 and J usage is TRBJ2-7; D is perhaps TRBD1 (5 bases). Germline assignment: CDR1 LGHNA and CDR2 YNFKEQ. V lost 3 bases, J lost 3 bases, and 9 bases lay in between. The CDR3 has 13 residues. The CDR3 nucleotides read TGTGCCAGCAGCCAGGACACGTTCTACGAGCAGTACTTC. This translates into CASSQDTFYEQYF.

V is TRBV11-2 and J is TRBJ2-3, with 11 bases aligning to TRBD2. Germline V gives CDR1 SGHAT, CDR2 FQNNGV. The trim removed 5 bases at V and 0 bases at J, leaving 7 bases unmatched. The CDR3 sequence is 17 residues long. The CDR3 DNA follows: TGTGCCAGCAGCCTCCGACTAGCGGGGACTAGCACAGATACGCAGTATTTT. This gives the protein CASSLRLAGTSTDTQYF.

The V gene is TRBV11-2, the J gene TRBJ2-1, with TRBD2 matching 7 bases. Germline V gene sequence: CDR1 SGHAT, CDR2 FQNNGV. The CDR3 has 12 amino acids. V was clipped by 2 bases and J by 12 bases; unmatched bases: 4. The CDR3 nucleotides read TGTGCCAGCAGCTTATATCAGCGGGGGCAGTTCTTC. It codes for CASSLYQRGQFF.

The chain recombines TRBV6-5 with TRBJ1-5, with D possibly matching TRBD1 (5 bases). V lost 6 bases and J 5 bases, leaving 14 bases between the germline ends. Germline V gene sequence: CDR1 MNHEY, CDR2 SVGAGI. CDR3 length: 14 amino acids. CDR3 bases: TGTGCCAGCAGCCCAGGGAGCAACCATCAGCCCCAGCATTTT. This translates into CASSPGSNHQPQHF.

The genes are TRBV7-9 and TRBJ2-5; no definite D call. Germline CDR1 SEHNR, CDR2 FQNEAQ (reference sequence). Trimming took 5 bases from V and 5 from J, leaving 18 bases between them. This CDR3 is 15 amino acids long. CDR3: CASSPPESLGETQYF. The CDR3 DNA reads TGTGCCAGCAGCCCCCCGGAATCCCTGGGGGAGACCCAGTACTTC. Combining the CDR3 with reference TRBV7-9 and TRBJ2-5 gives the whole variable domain DTGVSQNPRHKITKRGQNVTFRCDPISEHNRLYWYRQTLGQGPEFLTYFQNEAQLEKSRLLSDRFSAERPKGSFSTLEIQRTEQGDSAMYLCASSPPESLGETQYFGPGTRLLVL.

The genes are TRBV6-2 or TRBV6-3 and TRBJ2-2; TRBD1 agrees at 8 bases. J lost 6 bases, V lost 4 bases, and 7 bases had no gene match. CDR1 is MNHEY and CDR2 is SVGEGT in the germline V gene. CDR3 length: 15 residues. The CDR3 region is CASSLTGGRSGELFF. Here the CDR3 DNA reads TGTGCCAGCAGTTTAACAGGGGGTCGATCCGGGGAGCTGTTTTTT.

CDR3 sequence: CSVIRDEAFF. In DNA, the CDR3 is TGCAGCGTTATACGGGACGAAGCTTTCTTT. V usage is TRBV29-1 and J usage is TRBJ1-1; D might be TRBD1 (5 bases). CDR3 length: 10 amino acids. V was pared by 5 bases and J by 8 bases, with 9 bases between. CDR1 is SQVTM, CDR2 ANQGSEA, per germline.

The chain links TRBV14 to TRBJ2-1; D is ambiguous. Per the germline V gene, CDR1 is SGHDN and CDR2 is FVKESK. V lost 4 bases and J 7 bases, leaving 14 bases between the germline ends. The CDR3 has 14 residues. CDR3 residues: CASSRLGLGNEQFF. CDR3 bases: TGTGCCAGCAGCCGCTTAGGCCTTGGGAATGAGCAGTTCTTC.

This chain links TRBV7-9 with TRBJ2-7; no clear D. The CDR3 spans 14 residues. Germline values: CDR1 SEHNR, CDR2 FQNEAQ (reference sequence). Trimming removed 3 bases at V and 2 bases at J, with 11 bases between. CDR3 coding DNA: TGTGCCAGCAGCTTGCCGGGCGTTCCCTACGAGCAGTACTTC. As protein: CASSLPGVPYEQYF.

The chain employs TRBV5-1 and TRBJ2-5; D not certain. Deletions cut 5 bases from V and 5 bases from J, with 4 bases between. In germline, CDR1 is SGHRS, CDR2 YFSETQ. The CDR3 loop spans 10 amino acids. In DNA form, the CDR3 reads TGCGCCAGCAGATGGGAGACCCAGTACTTC. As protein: CASRWETQYF.

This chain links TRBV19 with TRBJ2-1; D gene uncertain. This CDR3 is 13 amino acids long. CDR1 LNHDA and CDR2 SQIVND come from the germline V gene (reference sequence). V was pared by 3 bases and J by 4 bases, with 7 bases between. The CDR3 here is CASSILDYNEQFF. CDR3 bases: TGTGCCAGTAGTATTTTGGATTACAATGAGCAGTTCTTC. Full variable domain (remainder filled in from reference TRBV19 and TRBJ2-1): DGGITQSPKYLFRKEGQNVTLSCEQNLNHDAMYWYRQDPGQGLRLIYYSQIVNDFQKGDIAEGYSVSREKKESFPLTVTSAQKNPTAFYLCASSILDYNEQFFGPGTRLTVL.

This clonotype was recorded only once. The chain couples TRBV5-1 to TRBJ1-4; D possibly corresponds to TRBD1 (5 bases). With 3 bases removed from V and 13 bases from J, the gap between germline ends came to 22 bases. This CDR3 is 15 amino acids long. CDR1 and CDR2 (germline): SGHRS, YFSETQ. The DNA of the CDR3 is TGCGCCAGCAGCTACTACCCACAGGACCCCGGAGGACTGTTTTTT. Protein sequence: CASSYYPQDPGGLFF.

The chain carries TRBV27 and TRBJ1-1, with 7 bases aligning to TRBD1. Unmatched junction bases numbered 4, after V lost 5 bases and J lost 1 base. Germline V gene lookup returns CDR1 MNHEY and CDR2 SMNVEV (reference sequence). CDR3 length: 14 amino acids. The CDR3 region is CASSPGDRNTEAFF. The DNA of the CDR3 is TGTGCCAGCAGTCCAGGGGACAGGAACACTGAAGCTTTCTTT.

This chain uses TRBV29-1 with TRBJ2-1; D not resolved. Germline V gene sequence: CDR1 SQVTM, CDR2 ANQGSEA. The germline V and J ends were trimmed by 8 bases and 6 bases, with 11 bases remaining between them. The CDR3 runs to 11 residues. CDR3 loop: CSPRLGNEQFF. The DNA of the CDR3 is TGCAGCCCGCGACTGGGCAATGAGCAGTTCTTC.

CDR3: CSVVGTILTSGGSNEQFF. In DNA, the CDR3 is TGCAGCGTTGTGGGAACCATTCTGACTAGCGGGGGATCCAATGAGCAGTTCTTC. The chain uses TRBV29-1 and TRBJ2-1; 12 nucleotides agree with TRBD2. This CDR3 contains 18 residues. The J segment lost 6 bases and the V segment lost 4 bases, leaving 16 bases of the junction unmatched. The germline gives CDR1 SQVTM, CDR2 ANQGSEA.

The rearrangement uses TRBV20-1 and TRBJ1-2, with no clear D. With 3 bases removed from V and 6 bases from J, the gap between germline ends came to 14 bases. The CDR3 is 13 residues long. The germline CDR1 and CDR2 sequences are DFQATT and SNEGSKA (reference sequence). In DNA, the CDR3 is TGCAGTGCTAGCTCGGAGCGAGGGAATGGCTACACCTTC. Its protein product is CSASSERGNGYTF.

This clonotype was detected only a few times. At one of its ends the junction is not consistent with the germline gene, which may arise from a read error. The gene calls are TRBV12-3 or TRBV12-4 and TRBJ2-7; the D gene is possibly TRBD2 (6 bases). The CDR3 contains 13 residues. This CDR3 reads CASSLATSYEQYF. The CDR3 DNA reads TGTGCCAGCAGTCTAGCGACCTCCTACGAGCAGTACTTC.